This T cell receptor (beta chain) was sequenced for a study of blood T cell repertoires in COVID-19. As for the study in general: Some COVID-19 samples were acute and others convalescent; all came from the United States, Italy and Spain.

In the source study's methods: Reference gene primer amplification gave nucleated cell count estimates. The data were produced by immunoSEQ multiplex PCR, yet TCRdb's version contains in-frame clones alone and is incomplete. Clone size and the V and J calls come from that table; the DNA yielded D and trimming. The sample lists over 250,000 clones, 70% to 90% occurring once. The CDR3 totals 15 residues. V was pared by 6 bases and J by 5 bases, with 18 bases between. The V gene's germline CDR1 is MNHEY and CDR2 SVGAGI. The clonotype was recovered from a woman aged 40 to 50 who had recovered from COVID-19. The chain combines TRBV6-5 with TRBJ2-3, with a weak D call TRBD2 (5 bases). The source material was peripheral blood. CDR3 coding DNA: TGTGCCAGCAGCCGCGCCTGGCCCCGGGGAGATACGCAGTATTTT. Translation gives CASSRAWPRGDTQYF.